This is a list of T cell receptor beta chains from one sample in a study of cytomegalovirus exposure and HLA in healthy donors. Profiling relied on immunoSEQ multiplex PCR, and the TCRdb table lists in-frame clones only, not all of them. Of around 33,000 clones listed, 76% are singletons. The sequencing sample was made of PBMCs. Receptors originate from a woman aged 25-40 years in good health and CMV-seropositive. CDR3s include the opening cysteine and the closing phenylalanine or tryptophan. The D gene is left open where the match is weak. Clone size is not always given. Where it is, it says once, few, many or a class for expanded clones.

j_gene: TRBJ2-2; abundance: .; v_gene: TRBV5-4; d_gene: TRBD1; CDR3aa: CASSTGGARTGELFF; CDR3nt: TGTGCCAGCAGCACAGGGGGCGCTCGGACCGGGGAGCTGTTTTTT
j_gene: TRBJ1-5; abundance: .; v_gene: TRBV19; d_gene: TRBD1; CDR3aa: CASRTGGQGRNQPQHF; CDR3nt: TGTGCCAGTAGGACGGGGGGACAGGGCAGAAATCAGCCCCAGCATTTT
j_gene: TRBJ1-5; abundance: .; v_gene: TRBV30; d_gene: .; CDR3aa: CAWSVESDRGQPQHF; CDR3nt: TGTGCCTGGAGTGTGGAATCGGACAGAGGTCAGCCCCAGCATTTT
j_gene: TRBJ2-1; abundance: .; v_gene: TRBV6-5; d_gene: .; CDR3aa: CASSYSNPRNEQFF; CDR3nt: TGTGCCAGCAGTTACTCGAACCCGCGCAATGAGCAGTTCTTC
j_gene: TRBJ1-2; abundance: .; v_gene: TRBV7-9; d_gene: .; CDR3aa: CSSCREAAFYGYTF; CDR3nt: TGTTCCAGCTGCCGCGAGGCAGCCTTCTATGGCTACACCTTC
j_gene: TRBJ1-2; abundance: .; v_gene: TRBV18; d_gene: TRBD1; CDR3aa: CASSLPLVRGLGYTF; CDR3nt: TGTGCCAGCTCCCTCCCGTTAGTCAGGGGGCTCGGCTACACCTTC
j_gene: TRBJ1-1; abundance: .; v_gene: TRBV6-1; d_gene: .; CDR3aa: CATLWPMNTEAFF; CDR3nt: TGTGCCACCCTGTGGCCGATGAACACTGAAGCTTTCTTT
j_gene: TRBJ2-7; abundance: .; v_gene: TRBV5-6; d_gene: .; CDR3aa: CASSRRGSSYEQYF; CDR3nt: TGTGCCAGCAGCCGTAGGGGCAGCTCCTACGAGCAGTACTTC
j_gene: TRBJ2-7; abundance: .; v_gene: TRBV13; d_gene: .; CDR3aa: CASSLGVNSYSYEQYF; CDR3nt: TGTGCCAGCAGCTTAGGCGTTAACTCCTACTCCTACGAGCAGTACTTC
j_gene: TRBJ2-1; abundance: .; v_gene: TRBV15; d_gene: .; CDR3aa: CATSRGGGRVRESYNEQFF; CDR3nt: TGTGCCACCAGCAGAGGGGGCGGCAGGGTCAGGGAATCCTACAATGAGCAGTTCTTC
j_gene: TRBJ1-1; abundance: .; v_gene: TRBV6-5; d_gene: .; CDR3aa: CASRPRNLNTEAFF; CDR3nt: TGTGCCAGCAGGCCCAGAAACCTGAACACTGAAGCTTTCTTT
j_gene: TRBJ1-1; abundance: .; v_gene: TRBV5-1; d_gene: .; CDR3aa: CASSLLQNTEAFF; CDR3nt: TGCGCCAGCAGCTTGTTACAGAACACTGAAGCTTTCTTT
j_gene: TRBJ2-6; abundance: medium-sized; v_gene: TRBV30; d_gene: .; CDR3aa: CAWSSGFAGSGANVLTF; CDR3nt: TGTGCCTGGAGCTCGGGCTTTGCGGGCTCTGGGGCCAACGTCCTGACTTTC
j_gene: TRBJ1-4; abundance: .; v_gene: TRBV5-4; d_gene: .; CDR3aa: CASSLGGVGNEKLFF; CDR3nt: TGTGCCAGCAGCTTGGGGGGCGTAGGTAATGAAAAACTGTTTTTT
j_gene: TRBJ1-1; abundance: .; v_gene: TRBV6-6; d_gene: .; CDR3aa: CASGLGPGESAEAFF; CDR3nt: TGTGCCAGCGGTTTAGGCCCTGGAGAGAGCGCTGAAGCTTTCTTT
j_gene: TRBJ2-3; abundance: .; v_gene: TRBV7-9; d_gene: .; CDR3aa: CASSVLFSGPTDTQYF; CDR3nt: TGTGCCAGCAGCGTACTGTTCAGCGGGCCAACAGATACGCAGTATTTT
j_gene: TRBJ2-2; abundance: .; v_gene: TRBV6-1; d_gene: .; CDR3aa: CASTPHVTGELFF; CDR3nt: TGTGCCAGCACCCCACATGTCACCGGGGAGCTGTTTTTT
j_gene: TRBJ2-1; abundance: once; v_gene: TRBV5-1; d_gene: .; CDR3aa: CASTGLGGFQGNEQFF; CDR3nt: TGCGCCAGCACCGGGTTAGGAGGTTTTCAGGGGAATGAGCAGTTCTTC
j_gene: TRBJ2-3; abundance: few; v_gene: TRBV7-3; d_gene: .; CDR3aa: CASSSQGDTQYF; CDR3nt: TGTGCCAGCAGCTCCCAGGGGGATACGCAGTATTTT
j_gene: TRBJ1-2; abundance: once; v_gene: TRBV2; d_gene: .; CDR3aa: CAGSAWETGPSSGYTF; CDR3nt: TGTGCCGGCAGTGCGTGGGAAACAGGCCCTTCGAGCGGCTACACCTTC
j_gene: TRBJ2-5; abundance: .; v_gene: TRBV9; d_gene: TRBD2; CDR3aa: CASSTQGTRETQYF; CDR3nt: TGTGCCAGCAGCACTCAAGGGACTAGAGAGACCCAGTACTTC
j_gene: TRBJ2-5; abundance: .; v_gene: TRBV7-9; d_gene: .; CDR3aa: CSSSLNKAQYF; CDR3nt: TGTTCCAGCAGCTTAAACAAAGCCCAGTACTTC
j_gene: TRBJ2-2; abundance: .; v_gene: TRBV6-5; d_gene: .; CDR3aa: CARSYSAGTRKGELFF; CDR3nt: TGTGCCCGCAGTTACTCTGCAGGGACACGAAAGGGGGAGCTGTTTTTT
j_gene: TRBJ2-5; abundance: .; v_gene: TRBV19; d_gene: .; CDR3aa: CASSKGRGETQYF; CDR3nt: TGTGCCAGTAGTAAGGGAAGGGGAGAGACCCAGTACTTC
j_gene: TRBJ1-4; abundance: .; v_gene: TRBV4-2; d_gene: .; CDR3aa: CASSQARGSANEKLFF; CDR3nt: TGTGCCAGCAGCCAAGCCCGGGGGTCAGCTAATGAAAAACTGTTTTTT
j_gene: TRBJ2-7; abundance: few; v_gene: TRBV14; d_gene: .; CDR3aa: CASSQGPRSHEQYF; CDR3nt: TGTGCCAGCAGCCAAGGACCTAGATCCCACGAGCAGTACTTC
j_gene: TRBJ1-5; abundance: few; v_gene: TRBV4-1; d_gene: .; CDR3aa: CASSQGGGQPQHF; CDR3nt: TGCGCCAGCAGCCAAGGAGGAGGACAGCCCCAGCATTTT
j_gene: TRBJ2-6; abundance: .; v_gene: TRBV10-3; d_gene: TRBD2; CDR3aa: CAISEISGGAFGANVLTF; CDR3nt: TGTGCCATCAGTGAGATAAGCGGGGGGGCTTTTGGGGCCAACGTCCTGACTTTC
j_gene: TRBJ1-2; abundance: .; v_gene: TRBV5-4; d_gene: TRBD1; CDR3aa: CASSLRTGYNYGYTF; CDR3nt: TGTGCCAGCAGCTTGCGGACAGGGTATAACTATGGCTACACCTTC
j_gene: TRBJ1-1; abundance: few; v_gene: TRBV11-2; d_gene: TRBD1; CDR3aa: CASSLEYRTGGGVAFF; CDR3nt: TGTGCCAGCAGCTTAGAGTATCGGACAGGGGGCGGGGTAGCTTTCTTT
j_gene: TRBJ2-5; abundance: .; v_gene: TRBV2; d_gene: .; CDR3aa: CASSRTGSRGETQYF; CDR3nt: TGTGCCAGCAGCAGAACTGGGTCTCGGGGGGAGACCCAGTACTTC
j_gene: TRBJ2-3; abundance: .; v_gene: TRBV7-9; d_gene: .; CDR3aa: CSSSFGTGAVTDTQYF; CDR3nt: TGTTCCAGCAGCTTCGGTACAGGAGCCGTCACAGATACGCAGTATTTT
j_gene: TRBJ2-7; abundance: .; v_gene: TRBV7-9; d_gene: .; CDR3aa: CFSRFKGAYEQYF; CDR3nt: TGTTTTAGCAGGTTTAAGGGGGCCTACGAGCAGTACTTC
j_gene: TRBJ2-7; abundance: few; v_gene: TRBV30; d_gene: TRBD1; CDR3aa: CAWSPLGQVVEQYF; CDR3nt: TGTGCCTGGAGCCCTCTCGGACAGGTTGTCGAGCAGTACTTC
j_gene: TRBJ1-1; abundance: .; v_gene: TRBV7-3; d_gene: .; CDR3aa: CASSVDRSRGAFF; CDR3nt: TGTGCCAGCAGCGTCGACAGGTCTCGTGGAGCTTTCTTT
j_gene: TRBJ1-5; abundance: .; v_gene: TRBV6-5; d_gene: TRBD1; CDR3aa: CASRRDSYQPQHF; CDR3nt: TGTGCCAGCAGACGGGACAGCTATCAGCCCCAGCATTTT
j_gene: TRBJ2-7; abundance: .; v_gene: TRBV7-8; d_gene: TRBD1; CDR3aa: CASSLAGGQGGYEQYF; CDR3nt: TGTGCCAGCAGCTTAGCGGGGGGACAGGGTGGGTACGAGCAGTACTTC
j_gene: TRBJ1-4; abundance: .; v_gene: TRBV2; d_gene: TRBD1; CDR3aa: CASSRLWDREEKLFF; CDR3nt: TGTGCCAGCAGTCGTCTATGGGACAGGGAAGAAAAACTGTTTTTT
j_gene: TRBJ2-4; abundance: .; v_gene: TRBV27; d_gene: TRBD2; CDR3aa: CASSPYSPSGGAKNIQYF; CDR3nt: TGTGCCAGCAGTCCATATTCCCCGTCGGGGGGGGCCAAAAACATTCAGTACTTC
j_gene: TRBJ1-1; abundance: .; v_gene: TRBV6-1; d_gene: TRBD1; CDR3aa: CASSTGQGLTEAFF; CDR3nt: TGTGCCAGCAGCACCGGACAGGGGTTGACTGAAGCTTTCTTT
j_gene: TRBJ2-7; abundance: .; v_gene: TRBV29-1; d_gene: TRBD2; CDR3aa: CSVNKASGSSEQYF; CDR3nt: TGCAGCGTTAATAAGGCTAGCGGGAGCAGCGAGCAGTACTTC
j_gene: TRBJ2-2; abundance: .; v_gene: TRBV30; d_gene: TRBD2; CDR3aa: CAWRPSGANTGELFF; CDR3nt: TGTGCCTGGAGACCCAGCGGGGCGAACACCGGGGAGCTGTTTTTT
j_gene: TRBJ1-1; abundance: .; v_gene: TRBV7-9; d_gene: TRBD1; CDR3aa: CASSLGTGPRPEAFF; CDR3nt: TGTGCCAGCAGCTTAGGGACAGGGCCACGGCCTGAAGCTTTCTTT
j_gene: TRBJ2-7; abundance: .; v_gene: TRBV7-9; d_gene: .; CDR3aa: CASSLETSLYEQYF; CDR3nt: TGTGCCAGCAGCTTAGAAACTAGTTTGTACGAGCAGTACTTC
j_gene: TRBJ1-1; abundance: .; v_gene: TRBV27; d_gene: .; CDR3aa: CATRGAERAFF; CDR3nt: TGTGCCACCCGGGGGGCCGAGAGAGCTTTCTTT
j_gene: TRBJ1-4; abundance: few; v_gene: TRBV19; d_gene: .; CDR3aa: CASQKKNEKLFF; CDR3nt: TGTGCCTCACAGAAAAAAAATGAAAAACTGTTTTTT
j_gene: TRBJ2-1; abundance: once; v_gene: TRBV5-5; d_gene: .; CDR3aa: CASSLSLRESEQFF; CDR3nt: TGTGCCAGCAGCTTGTCGTTGAGGGAGAGTGAGCAGTTCTTC
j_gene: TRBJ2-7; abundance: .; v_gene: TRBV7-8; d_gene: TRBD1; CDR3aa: CASSPQGPAYEQYF; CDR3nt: TGTGCCAGCAGTCCACAGGGGCCGGCCTACGAGCAGTACTTC
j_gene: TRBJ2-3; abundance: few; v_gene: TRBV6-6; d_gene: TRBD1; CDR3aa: CASSYPGQGGTDTQYF; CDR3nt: TGTGCCAGCAGTTACCCGGGACAGGGCGGCACAGATACGCAGTATTTT
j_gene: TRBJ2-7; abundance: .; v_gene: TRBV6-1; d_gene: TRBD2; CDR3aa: CASKSGGTTYEQYF; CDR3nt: TGTGCCAGCAAAAGCGGGGGAACAACCTACGAGCAGTACTTC
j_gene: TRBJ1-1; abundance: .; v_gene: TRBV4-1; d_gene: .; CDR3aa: CASSQGQGGVPEAFF; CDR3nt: TGCGCCAGCAGCCAAGGGCAGGGAGGAGTCCCTGAAGCTTTCTTT
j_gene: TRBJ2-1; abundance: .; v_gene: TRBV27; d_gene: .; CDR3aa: CASSRTRGGEQFF; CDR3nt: TGTGCCAGCAGCCGGACGCGGGGCGGTGAGCAGTTCTTC
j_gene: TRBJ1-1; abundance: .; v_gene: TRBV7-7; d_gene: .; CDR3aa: CASSALLGGNTEAFF; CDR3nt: TGTGCCAGCAGCGCTCTTCTCGGGGGGAACACTGAAGCTTTCTTT
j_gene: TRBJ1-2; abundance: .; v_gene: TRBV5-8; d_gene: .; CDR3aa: CASSWGGSSYGYTF; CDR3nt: TGTGCCAGCAGCTGGGGTGGGAGCAGCTATGGCTACACCTTC
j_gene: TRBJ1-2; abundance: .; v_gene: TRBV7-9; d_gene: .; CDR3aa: CASSLVGPDSYTF; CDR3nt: TGTGCCAGCAGCTTAGTCGGGCCGGACAGCTACACCTTC
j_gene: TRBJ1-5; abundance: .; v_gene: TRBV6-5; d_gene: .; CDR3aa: CASSSFRDNQPQHF; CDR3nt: TGTGCCAGCAGTTCTTTCAGGGACAATCAGCCCCAGCATTTT
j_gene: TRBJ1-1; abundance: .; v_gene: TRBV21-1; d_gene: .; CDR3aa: CASRKPRDREEVTEAFF; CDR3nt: TGTGCCAGCAGGAAACCAAGGGACAGGGAAGAAGTAACTGAAGCTTTCTTT